Following are 23 T cell receptor beta chains from one sample sequenced in a study of blood T cell repertoires in COVID-19 (dated by TCRdb to 2020 to 2021). Receptors were amplified or captured by the immunoSEQ multiplex PCR assay. TCRdb took this table from immuneACCESS and kept in-frame rearrangements with V and J called. Such tables lack part of the clones; where checked against another copy, unresolved V genes explain under half of the gap, and the rest is unexplained. Present in this sample are hundreds of thousands of clones, 87% of which were seen just once. The ten largest clones add up to more than 1.5% of the sample. Material: PBMCs or T cells enriched from blood (not recorded which). The origin of the receptors is a man aged 40-50 years in a cohort exposed to, infected with or recovered from COVID-19 (not recorded which).

The rearrangement uses TRBV2 and TRBJ1-2; D is uncertain. Between the trimmed V and J ends, which lost 5 bases and 7 bases, there was a span of 11 bases. The germline gives CDR1 SNHLY, CDR2 FYNNEI. There are 12 residues in the CDR3. This chain's CDR3 is CASSNDLSGYTF. CDR3 DNA: TGTGCCAGCAGTAATGACTTGAGTGGCTACACCTTC. Full variable domain (remainder filled in from reference TRBV2 and TRBJ1-2): EPEVTQTPSHQVTQMGQEVILRCVPISNHLYFYWYRQILGQKVEFLVSFYNNEISEKSEIFDDQFSVERPDGSNFTLKIRSTKLEDSAMYFCASSNDLSGYTFGSGTRLTVV.

J is TRBJ2-7 and V is TRBV27; 10 positions agree with TRBD2. The V gene's germline CDR1 is MNHEY and CDR2 SMNVEV (reference sequence). The CDR3 length is 14 residues. With V trimmed by 5 bases and J by 2 bases, 3 bases remained unmatched. In DNA, the CDR3 is TGTGCCAGCAGTAGACTAGCGGGTCCCTACGAGCAGTACTTC. As protein: CASSRLAGPYEQYF.

The chain combines TRBV25-1 with TRBJ2-2; 9 nucleotides align to TRBD2. CDR1 MGHDK and CDR2 SYGVNS come from the germline V gene. The junction had 5 bases not matched to a gene; V was cut back by 3 bases and J by 6 bases. This CDR3 contains 15 residues. CDR3 protein: CASSDSGRVPGELFF. CDR3 DNA sequence: TGTGCCAGCAGTGATAGCGGGAGAGTACCCGGGGAGCTGTTTTTT.

This sequence joins TRBV19 and TRBJ1-5; the D is unclear. Germline V gives CDR1 LNHDA, CDR2 SQIVND (reference sequence). V lost 1 base and J 7 bases, leaving 11 bases between the germline ends. The CDR3 is 14 residues long. The CDR3 reads CASSIALTSQPQHF. The CDR3 nucleotides are TGTGCCAGTAGTATAGCCTTGACATCACAGCCCCAGCATTTT.

The chain is built from TRBV5-1 and TRBJ1-2; D is perhaps TRBD1 (6 bases). The CDR3 runs to 16 residues. V was trimmed by 4 bases and J by 7 bases, leaving 23 bases between them. The germline V gene has CDR1 SGHRS and CDR2 YFSETQ. Here the CDR3 DNA reads TGCGCCAGCAGCCCGGCCGGACAGATTTTAGGAGGTGGCTACACCTTC. It is translated as CASSPAGQILGGGYTF.

V usage is TRBV10-3 and J usage is TRBJ1-1; D unresolved. The germline V and J ends were trimmed by 8 bases and 5 bases, with 12 bases remaining between them. The CDR3 has 12 residues. Germline V lookup: CDR1 ENHRY, CDR2 SYGVKD. CDR3 in amino acids: CAIYDLGTEAFF. The CDR3 DNA is TGTGCCATCTACGACTTAGGTACTGAAGCTTTCTTT.

The chain links TRBV27 to TRBJ2-5, with a possible D match to TRBD2 (5 bases). V lost 4 bases to trimming and J lost 7 bases, with 10 bases between them. CDR1 and CDR2 (germline): MNHEY, SMNVEV (reference sequence). The CDR3 contains 12 residues. CDR3 residues: CASSSRGRTQYF. The CDR3 DNA follows: TGTGCCAGCAGTTCTCGTGGGAGGACCCAGTACTTC.

The chain uses TRBV6-5 and TRBJ1-1; 7 bases agree with TRBD1. J lost 4 bases, V lost 9 bases, and 14 bases had no gene match. This CDR3 is built from 15 residues. Germline V lookup: CDR1 MNHEY, CDR2 SVGAGI. CDR3 nucleotides: TGTGCCAGTACAGGACAGGACGCAGGTAGCACTGAAGCTTTCTTT. It translates to CASTGQDAGSTEAFF.

The chain employs TRBV9 and TRBJ1-3; 7 bases are a match to TRBD1. With 3 bases clipped from V and 0 bases from J, the junction kept 9 bases outside the gene matches. The CDR3 loop spans 17 amino acids. The germline V gene encodes CDR1 SGDLS and CDR2 YYNGEE. The CDR3, as DNA: TGTGCCAGCAGCGCAAGCATACAGGGGCGCTCTGGAAACACCATATATTTT. The encoded protein is CASSASIQGRSGNTIYF.

This clone was recorded only once. This rearrangement joins TRBV5-8 to TRBJ2-3; 9 bases are a match to TRBD2. CDR1 SGHTS and CDR2 YDEGEE come from the germline V gene. The V segment lost 3 bases and the J segment 1 base; nucleotides outside the gene matches: 3. The CDR3 is made up of 15 amino acids. Here the CDR3 DNA reads TGTGCCAGCAGCTCCCGGACTAGCGGCACAGATACGCAGTATTTT. Translated: CASSSRTSGTDTQYF.

The chain joins TRBV27 to TRBJ1-1; D is possibly TRBD1 (5 bases). The CDR3 loop spans 14 amino acids. CDR1 is MNHEY, CDR2 SMNVEV, per germline (reference sequence). Trimming cost V 5 bases and J 6 bases, with 16 bases left between them. The chain's CDR3 is CASSIQEGWAEAFF. The CDR3 coding sequence is TGTGCCAGCAGTATACAGGAGGGTTGGGCTGAAGCTTTCTTT.

This chain links TRBV3-1 (or the pseudogene TRBV3-2) with TRBJ1-5; the D gene is possibly TRBD1 (5 bases). CDR3 length: 17 residues. V shed 1 base and J shed 7 bases, with 20 bases lying between them. The germline CDR1 and CDR2 sequences are LGHDT and YNNKEL (reference sequence). The CDR3 nucleotides read TGTGCCAGCAGCCAAGGTCTCGGGGGGATCCTTTGGCAGCCCCAGCATTTT. It encodes CASSQGLGGILWQPQHF.

The chain has TRBV11-2 and TRBJ2-7, with TRBD2 identical over 8 bases. CDR1 SGHAT and CDR2 FQNNGV come from the germline V gene. The CDR3 spans 16 residues. J was trimmed by 6 bases and V by 1 base; bases with no gene match: 11. CDR3 nucleotide sequence: TGTGCCAGCAGCTTAGTCTCCGGGACTAGTAGTATCGAGCAGTACTTC. It codes for CASSLVSGTSSIEQYF.

This rearrangement joins TRBV6-2 or TRBV6-3 to TRBJ1-6; the match to TRBD1 covers 12 bases. With 6 bases clipped from V and 9 bases from J, the junction kept 3 bases outside the gene matches. Looked up from germline, CDR1 is MNHEY and CDR2 is SVGEGT. The CDR3 spans 14 residues. The CDR3 here is CASSPGQGASPLHF. CDR3 DNA sequence: TGTGCCAGCAGCCCGGGACAGGGGGCTTCACCCCTCCACTTT.

This clone appeared once. The J gene is TRBJ2-7, the V gene TRBV5-5; D may be TRBD2 (6 bases). Trimming stripped 0 bases from V and 1 base from J, with 11 bases between. Germline loops: CDR1 SGHKS, CDR2 YYEKEE (reference sequence). This CDR3 region has 15 residues. DNA of the CDR3: TGTGCCAGCAGCTTGGGGCCGGGGGAATCCTACGAGCAGTACTTC. Its translation: CASSLGPGESYEQYF. Looking up the rest from reference TRBV5-5 and TRBJ2-7 gives the full variable domain: DAGVTQSPTHLIKTRGQQVTLRCSPISGHKSVSWYQQVLGQGPQFIFQYYEKEERGRGNFPDRFSARQFPNYSSELNVNALLLGDSALYLCASSLGPGESYEQYFGPGTRLTVT.

J is TRBJ2-2 and V is TRBV15; the D gene is possibly TRBD2 (6 bases). Trimming took off 1 base at V and 7 bases at J, with 19 bases between the two ends. This CDR3 has 17 residues. Germline V CDR1 and CDR2: LNHNV, YYDKDF (reference sequence). CDR3 nucleotides: TGTGCCACCAGCAGAGCGGGACTCCAATTAGGAGGCGGGGAGCTGTTTTTT. Residues: CATSRAGLQLGGGELFF. The variable domain in full, with the rest retrieved from reference TRBV15 and TRBJ2-2, is DAMVIQNPRYQVTQFGKPVTLSCSQTLNHNVMYWYQQKSSQAPKLLFHYYDKDFNNEADTPDNFQSRRPNTSFCFLDIRSPGLGDTAMYLCATSRAGLQLGGGELFFGEGSRLTVL.

V usage is TRBV6-5 and J usage is TRBJ2-1; D is undetermined. Germline V CDR1 and CDR2: MNHEY, SVGAGI. The CDR3 runs 11 residues. Trimming stripped 10 bases from V and 5 bases from J, with 9 bases between. The CDR3 loop is CATREDNEQFF. DNA for the CDR3: TGTGCCACTAGAGAGGACAATGAGCAGTTCTTC.

The rearrangement uses TRBV7-3 and TRBJ2-7, with TRBD2 as a possible D gene (6 bases). Germline V gene data show CDR1 as SGHTA and CDR2 as FQGTGA. V was pared by 5 bases and J by 6 bases, with 8 bases between. This CDR3 is built from 11 residues. CDR3 sequence (DNA): TGTGCCAGCAGCGCCGGGGGCGAGCAGTACTTC. Its translation: CASSAGGEQYF. Full variable domain (missing parts from reference TRBV7-3 and TRBJ2-7): GAGVSQTPSNKVTEKGKYVELRCDPISGHTALYWYRQSLGQGPEFLIYFQGTGAADDSGLPNDRFFAVRPEGSVSTLKIQRTERGDSAVYLCASSAGGEQYFGPGTRLTVT.

The chain joins TRBV3-1 (or the pseudogene TRBV3-2) to TRBJ2-5, with D tentatively TRBD2 (5 bases). This CDR3 has 13 residues. Deletions cut 9 bases from V and 2 bases from J, with 13 bases between. The germline V gene encodes CDR1 LGHDT and CDR2 YNNKEL (reference sequence). The CDR3 DNA reads TGTGCCAGTAAACCTAGCAGGCAAGAGACCCAGTACTTC. Translated: CASKPSRQETQYF.

V usage is TRBV19 and J usage is TRBJ2-7, with 9 bases matching TRBD1. The ends lost 3 bases at V and 4 bases at J; junction bases unmatched: 7. Germline V gene sequence: CDR1 LNHDA, CDR2 SQIVND (reference sequence). The CDR3 extends over 15 amino acids. The CDR3: CASSIPAGQGYEQYF. Here the CDR3 DNA reads TGTGCCAGTAGTATCCCGGCAGGACAGGGGTACGAGCAGTACTTC.

V gene TRBV2 combines with J gene TRBJ2-5; 9 bases line up with TRBD2. The J segment lost 5 bases and the V segment lost 6 bases, leaving 13 bases of the junction unmatched. In germline, CDR1 is SNHLY, CDR2 FYNNEI. The CDR3 runs 16 residues. CDR3: CASRRDRSGSVETQYF. The CDR3 DNA is TGTGCCAGCAGAAGAGACCGTAGCGGGAGTGTGGAGACCCAGTACTTC.

The gene calls are TRBV2 and TRBJ2-1; 12 nucleotides agree with TRBD2. The V and J ends lost 5 bases and 2 bases, in that order; junction bases with no gene match: 7. The CDR3 is 17 amino acids. Germline V gene sequence: CDR1 SNHLY, CDR2 FYNNEI. The CDR3 loop is CASSNPSGRAAYNEQFF. The CDR3 nucleotides read TGTGCCAGCAGTAATCCTAGCGGGAGGGCCGCCTACAATGAGCAGTTCTTC.

This sequence joins TRBV27 and TRBJ2-7; 8 bases align to TRBD1. Unmatched junction bases numbered 8, after V lost 2 bases and J lost 5 bases. Germline V gene data show CDR1 as MNHEY and CDR2 as SMNVEV (reference sequence). The CDR3 has 15 amino acids. The CDR3 region has the DNA TGTGCCAGCAGTTTACGCCGGACAGGGCGCGACGAGCAGTACTTC. This encodes CASSLRRTGRDEQYF.